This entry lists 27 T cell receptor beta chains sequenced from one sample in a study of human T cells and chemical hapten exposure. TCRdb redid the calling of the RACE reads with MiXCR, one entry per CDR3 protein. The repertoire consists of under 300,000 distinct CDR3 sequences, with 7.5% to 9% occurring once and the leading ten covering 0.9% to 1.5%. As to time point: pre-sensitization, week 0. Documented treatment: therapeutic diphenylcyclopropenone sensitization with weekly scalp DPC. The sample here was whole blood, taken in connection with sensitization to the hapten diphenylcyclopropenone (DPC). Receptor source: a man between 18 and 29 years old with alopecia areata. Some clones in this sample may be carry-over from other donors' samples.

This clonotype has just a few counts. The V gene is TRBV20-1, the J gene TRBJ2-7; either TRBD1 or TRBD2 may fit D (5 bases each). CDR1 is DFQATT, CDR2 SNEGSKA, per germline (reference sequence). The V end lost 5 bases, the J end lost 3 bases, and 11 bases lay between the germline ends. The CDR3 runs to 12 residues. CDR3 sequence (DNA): TGCAGTGCTTCGGGGCTGAACTACGAGCAGTACTTC. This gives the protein CSASGLNYEQYF.

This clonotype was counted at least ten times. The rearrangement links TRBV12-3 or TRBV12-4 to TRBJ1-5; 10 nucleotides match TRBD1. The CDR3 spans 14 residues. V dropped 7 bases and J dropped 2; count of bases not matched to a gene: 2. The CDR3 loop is CASTGTGGNQPQHF. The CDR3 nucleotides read TGTGCCAGCACCGGGACAGGGGGCAATCAGCCCCAGCATTTT.

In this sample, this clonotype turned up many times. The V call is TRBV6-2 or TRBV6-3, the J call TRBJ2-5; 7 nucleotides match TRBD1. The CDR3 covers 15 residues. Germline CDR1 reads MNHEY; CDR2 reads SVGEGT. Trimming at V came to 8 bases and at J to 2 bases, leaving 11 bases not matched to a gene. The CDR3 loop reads CASAKGTAYQETQYF. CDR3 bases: TGTGCCAGCGCAAAGGGGACAGCCTATCAAGAGACCCAGTACTTC.

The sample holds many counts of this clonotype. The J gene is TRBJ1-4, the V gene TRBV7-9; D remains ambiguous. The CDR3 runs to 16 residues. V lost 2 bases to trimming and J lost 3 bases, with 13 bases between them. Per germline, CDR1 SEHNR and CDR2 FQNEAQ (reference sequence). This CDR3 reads CASSLFSLAPNEKLFF. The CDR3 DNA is TGTGCCAGCAGCTTATTCAGTTTAGCGCCTAATGAAAAACTGTTTTTT.

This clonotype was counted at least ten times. CDR3 residues: CAIARLAGSSTDTQYF. CDR3 DNA sequence: TGTGCCATCGCTAGGCTAGCGGGTTCTAGCACAGATACGCAGTATTTT. The chain combines TRBV10-3 with TRBJ2-3; 8 nucleotides line up with TRBD2. Losses at the gene ends were 8 bases for V and 0 bases for J; bases not matched to a gene: 10. This CDR3 spans 16 amino acids. CDR1 is ENHRY and CDR2 is SYGVKD in the germline V gene.

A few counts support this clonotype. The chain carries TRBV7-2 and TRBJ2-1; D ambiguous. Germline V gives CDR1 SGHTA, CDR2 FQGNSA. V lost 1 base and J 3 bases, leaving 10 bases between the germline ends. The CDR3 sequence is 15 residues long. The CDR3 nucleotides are TGTGCCAGCAGCTTAGAGGGTGAACGCTACAATGAGCAGTTCTTC. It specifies CASSLEGERYNEQFF.

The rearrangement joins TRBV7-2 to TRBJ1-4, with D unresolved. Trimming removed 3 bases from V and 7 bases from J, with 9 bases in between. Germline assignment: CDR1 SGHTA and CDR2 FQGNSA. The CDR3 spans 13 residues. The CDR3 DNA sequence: TGTGCCAGCAGCTTGGCGGTGGGTGAAAAACTGTTTTTT. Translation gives CASSLAVGEKLFF.

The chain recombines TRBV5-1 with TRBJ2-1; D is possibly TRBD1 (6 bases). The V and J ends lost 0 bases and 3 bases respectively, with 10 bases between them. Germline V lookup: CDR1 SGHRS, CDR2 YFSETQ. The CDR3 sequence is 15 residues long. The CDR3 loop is CASSLAQGHYNEQFF. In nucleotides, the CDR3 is TGCGCCAGCAGCTTGGCCCAGGGACACTACAATGAGCAGTTCTTC.

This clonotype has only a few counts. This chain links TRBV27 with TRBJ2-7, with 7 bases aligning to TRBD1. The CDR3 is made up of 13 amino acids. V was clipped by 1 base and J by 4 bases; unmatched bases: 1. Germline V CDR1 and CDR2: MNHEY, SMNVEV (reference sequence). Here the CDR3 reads CASSLLTGYEQYF. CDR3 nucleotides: TGTGCCAGCAGTTTATTGACAGGGTACGAGCAGTACTTC.

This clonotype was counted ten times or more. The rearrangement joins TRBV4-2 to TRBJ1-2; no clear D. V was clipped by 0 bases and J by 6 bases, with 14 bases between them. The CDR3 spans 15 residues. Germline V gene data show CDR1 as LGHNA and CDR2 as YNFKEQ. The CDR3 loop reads CASSQDAEGRNGYTF. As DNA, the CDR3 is TGTGCCAGCAGCCAAGATGCGGAGGGTAGGAATGGCTACACCTTC.

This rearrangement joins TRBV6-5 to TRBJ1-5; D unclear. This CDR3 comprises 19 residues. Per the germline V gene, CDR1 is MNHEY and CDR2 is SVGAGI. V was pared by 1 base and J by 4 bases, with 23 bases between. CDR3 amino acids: CASSYWSPSQTNINQPQHF. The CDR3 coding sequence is TGTGCCAGCAGTTACTGGTCCCCTTCGCAGACAAATATTAATCAGCCCCAGCATTTT.

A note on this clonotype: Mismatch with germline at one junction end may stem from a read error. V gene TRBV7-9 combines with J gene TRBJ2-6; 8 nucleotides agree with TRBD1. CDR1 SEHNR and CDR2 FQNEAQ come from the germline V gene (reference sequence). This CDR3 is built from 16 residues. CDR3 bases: TGTGCCAGCAGCCGCTCAGGGGGCGCTGGGGCCAGCGTCCTGACTTTC. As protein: CASSRSGGAGASVLTF.

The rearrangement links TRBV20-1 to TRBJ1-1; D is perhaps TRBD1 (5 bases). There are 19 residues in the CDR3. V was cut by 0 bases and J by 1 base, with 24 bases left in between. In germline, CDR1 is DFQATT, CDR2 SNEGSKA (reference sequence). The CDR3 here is CSARDTDIGNFLANTEAFF. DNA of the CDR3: TGCAGTGCTAGAGATACGGACATAGGGAACTTCTTGGCGAACACTGAAGCTTTCTTT.

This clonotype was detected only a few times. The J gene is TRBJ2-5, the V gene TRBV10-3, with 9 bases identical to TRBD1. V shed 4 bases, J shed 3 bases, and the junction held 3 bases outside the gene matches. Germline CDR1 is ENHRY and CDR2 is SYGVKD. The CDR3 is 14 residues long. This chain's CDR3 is CAISGTGAEETQYF. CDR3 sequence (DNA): TGTGCCATCAGTGGGACAGGGGCAGAAGAGACCCAGTACTTC.

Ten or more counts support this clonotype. CDR3 coding DNA: TGTGCCAGCAGACGGGGACTACCGAACACCGGGGAGCTGTTTTTT. Amino acid sequence: CASRRGLPNTGELFF. The gene calls are TRBV12-3 or TRBV12-4 and TRBJ2-2; 7 bases agree with TRBD2. The CDR3 spans 15 residues. The V gene end was trimmed by 6 bases and the J gene end by 0 bases; junction bases not matched to a gene: 4.

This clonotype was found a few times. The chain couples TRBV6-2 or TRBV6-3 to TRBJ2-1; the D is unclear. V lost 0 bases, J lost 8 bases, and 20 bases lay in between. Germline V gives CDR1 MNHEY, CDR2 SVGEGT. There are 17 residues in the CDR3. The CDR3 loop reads CASSYSATASLSDEQFF. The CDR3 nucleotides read TGTGCCAGCAGTTACTCCGCTACAGCGAGCCTCAGCGATGAGCAGTTCTTC.

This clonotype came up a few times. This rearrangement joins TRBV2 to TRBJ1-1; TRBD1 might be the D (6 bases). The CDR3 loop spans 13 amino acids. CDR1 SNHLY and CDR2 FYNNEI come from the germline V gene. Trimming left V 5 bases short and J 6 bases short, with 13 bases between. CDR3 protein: CASSRATGPEAFF. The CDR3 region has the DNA TGTGCCAGCAGTAGAGCGACAGGCCCTGAAGCTTTCTTT.

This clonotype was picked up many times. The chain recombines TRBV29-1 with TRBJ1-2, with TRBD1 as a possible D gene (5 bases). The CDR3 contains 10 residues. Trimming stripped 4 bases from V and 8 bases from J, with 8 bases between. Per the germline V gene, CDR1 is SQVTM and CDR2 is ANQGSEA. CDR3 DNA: TGCAGCGTTGTCAGGGAAGGCTACACCTTC. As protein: CSVVREGYTF.

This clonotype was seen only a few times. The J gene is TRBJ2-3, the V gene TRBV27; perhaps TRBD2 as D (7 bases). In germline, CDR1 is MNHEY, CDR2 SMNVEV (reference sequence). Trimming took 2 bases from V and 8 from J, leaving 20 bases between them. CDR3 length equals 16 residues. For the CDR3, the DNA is TGTGCCAGCAGTTTAATGGGGGGGGCCCTCCAGAGTACGCAGTATTTT. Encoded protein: CASSLMGGALQSTQYF.

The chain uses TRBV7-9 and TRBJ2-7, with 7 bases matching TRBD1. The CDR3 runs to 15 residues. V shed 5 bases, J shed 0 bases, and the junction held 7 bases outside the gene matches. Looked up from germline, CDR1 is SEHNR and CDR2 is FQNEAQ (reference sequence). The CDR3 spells CASSQGQLNSYEQYV. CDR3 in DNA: TGTGCCAGCAGCCAGGGACAGCTTAACTCCTACGAGCAGTACGTC.

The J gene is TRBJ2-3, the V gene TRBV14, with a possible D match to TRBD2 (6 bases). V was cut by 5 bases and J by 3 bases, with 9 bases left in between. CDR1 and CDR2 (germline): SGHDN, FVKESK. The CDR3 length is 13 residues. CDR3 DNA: TGTGCCAGCAGCTCAGCGGGTACAGATACGCAGTATTTT. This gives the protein CASSSAGTDTQYF.

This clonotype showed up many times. CDR3 residues: CASSQDLSMEAGELFF. The CDR3 bases are TGCGCCAGCAGCCAAGATCTTTCCATGGAGGCCGGGGAGCTGTTTTTT. This rearrangement joins TRBV4-3 to TRBJ2-2; possible D gene TRBD2, 5 bases. Trimming cost V 0 bases and J 6 bases, with 14 bases left between them. CDR1 LGHNA and CDR2 YSLEER come from the germline V gene. The CDR3 runs to 16 residues.

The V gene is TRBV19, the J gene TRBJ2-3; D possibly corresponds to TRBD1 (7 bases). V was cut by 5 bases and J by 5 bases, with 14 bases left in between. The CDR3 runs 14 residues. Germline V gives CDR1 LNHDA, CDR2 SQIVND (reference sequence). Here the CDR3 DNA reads TGTGCCAGTAGTGCGGGGACAGCATTAGATACGCAGTATTTT. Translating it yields CASSAGTALDTQYF.

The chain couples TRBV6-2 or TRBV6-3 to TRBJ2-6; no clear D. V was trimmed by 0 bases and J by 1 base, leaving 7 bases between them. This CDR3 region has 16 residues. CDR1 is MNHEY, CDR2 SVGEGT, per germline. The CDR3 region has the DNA TGTGCCAGCAGTTACTCTTTGGGGTCTGGGGCCAACGTCCTGACTTTC. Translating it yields CASSYSLGSGANVLTF.

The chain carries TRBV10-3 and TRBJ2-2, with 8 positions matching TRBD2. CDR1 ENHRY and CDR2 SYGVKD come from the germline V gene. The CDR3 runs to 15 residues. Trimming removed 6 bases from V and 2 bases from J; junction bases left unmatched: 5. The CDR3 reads CAISRAGDNTGELFF. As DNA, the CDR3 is TGTGCCATCAGCAGAGCGGGGGATAACACCGGGGAGCTGTTTTTT.

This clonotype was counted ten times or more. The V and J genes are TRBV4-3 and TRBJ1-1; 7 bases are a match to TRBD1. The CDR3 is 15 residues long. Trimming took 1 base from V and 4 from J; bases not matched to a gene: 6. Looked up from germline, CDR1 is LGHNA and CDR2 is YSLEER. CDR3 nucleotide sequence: TGCGCCAGCAGCCAAGTTACAGGGGTGGGCACTGAAGCTTTCTTT. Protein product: CASSQVTGVGTEAFF.

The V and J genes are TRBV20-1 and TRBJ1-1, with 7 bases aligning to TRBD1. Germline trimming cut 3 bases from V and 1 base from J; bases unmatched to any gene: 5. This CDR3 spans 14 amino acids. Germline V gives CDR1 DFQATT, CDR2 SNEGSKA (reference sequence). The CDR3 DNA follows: TGCAGTGCTAGGATCGGGACAGCGAACACTGAAGCTTTCTTT. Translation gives CSARIGTANTEAFF.